One and the same sample provided the 8 T cell receptor beta chains below, sequenced in a study of cytomegalovirus exposure and HLA in healthy donors. TCRdb keeps only in-frame clones here, not all; method: immunoSEQ multiplex PCR. This sample has about 240,000 clones, with 87% found just once. Sequenced: PBMCs. The receptors derive from a man aged 18 to 29 in good health and CMV-seronegative.

This clone was counted a single time. This chain uses TRBV19 with TRBJ1-2, with D perhaps matching TRBD1 (5 bases). Germline values: CDR1 LNHDA, CDR2 SQIVND (reference sequence). The CDR3 consists of 15 residues. Trimming took 1 base from V and 4 from J, leaving 13 bases between them. CDR3 in DNA: TGTGCCAGTAGTATAGTCTACAGGACCCTCTATGGCTACACCTTC. It specifies CASSIVYRTLYGYTF.

This chain connects TRBV6-5 to TRBJ2-3; tentatively, D is TRBD1 (6 bases). Trimming took 7 bases from V and 6 from J, leaving 17 bases between them. This CDR3 comprises 14 residues. Germline CDR1 and CDR2: MNHEY and SVGAGI. The CDR3 sequence: CASMGRGWQDTQYF. The CDR3 nucleotides are TGTGCCAGCATGGGCAGGGGCTGGCAGGATACGCAGTATTTT.

This clone was seen just once. J is TRBJ1-6 and V is TRBV6-5; the match to TRBD1 covers 7 bases. The trim removed 5 bases at V and 5 bases at J, leaving 6 bases unmatched. The CDR3 contains 15 residues. CDR1 and CDR2 (germline): MNHEY, SVGAGI. The CDR3 protein is CASSQRQGDNSPLHF. CDR3 sequence (DNA): TGTGCCAGCAGTCAACGACAGGGAGATAATTCACCCCTCCACTTT.

There are many counts of this clone. The chain combines TRBV4-3 with TRBJ2-7; 9 bases agree with TRBD1. The V segment lost 1 base and the J segment 3 bases; nucleotides outside the gene matches: 4. The germline V gene has CDR1 LGHNA and CDR2 YSLEER. The CDR3 totals 15 residues. In DNA, the CDR3 is TGCGCCAGCAGCCAAGGGGCGACAGGGGGCTACGAGCAGTACTTC. Its translation is CASSQGATGGYEQYF.

The V gene is TRBV12-5, the J gene TRBJ2-7; D uncertain. The CDR3 is 11 amino acids. Germline V lookup: CDR1 LGHNT, CDR2 FRNRAP. Trimming took 5 bases from V and 3 from J, leaving 5 bases between them. The CDR3 loop reads CASGLNYEQYF. The CDR3 region has the DNA TGTGCTAGTGGTCTAAACTACGAGCAGTACTTC.

In this sample, this clone turned up a few times. The chain combines TRBV7-8 with TRBJ1-2; 7 bases match TRBD1. J lost 1 base, V lost 3 bases, and 11 bases had no gene match. Germline V gene sequence: CDR1 SGHVS, CDR2 FQNEAQ. The CDR3 is 17 residues long. The CDR3 DNA reads as TGTGCCAGCAGCTTCACACATACCCGGGACAGTAACTATGGCTACACCTTC. This sequence encodes CASSFTHTRDSNYGYTF.

This chain connects TRBV29-1 to TRBJ1-1, with a weak D call TRBD1 (6 bases). The CDR3 extends over 12 amino acids. Trimming took 3 bases from V and 4 from J, leaving 9 bases between them. CDR1 and CDR2 from the germline V gene are SQVTM and ANQGSEA. This CDR3 is CSVEEGGTEAFF. The CDR3 DNA reads as TGCAGCGTTGAGGAAGGGGGCACTGAAGCTTTCTTT.

The CDR3 here is CASSLEPETGELFF. The CDR3 DNA is TGCGCCAGCAGCTTGGAACCTGAGACCGGGGAGCTGTTTTTT. This rearrangement joins TRBV5-1 to TRBJ2-2; D is uncertain. Trimming shortened V by 0 bases and J by 5 bases, and 8 bases separated the two germline ends. The CDR3 covers 14 residues. CDR1 SGHRS and CDR2 YFSETQ come from the germline V gene.